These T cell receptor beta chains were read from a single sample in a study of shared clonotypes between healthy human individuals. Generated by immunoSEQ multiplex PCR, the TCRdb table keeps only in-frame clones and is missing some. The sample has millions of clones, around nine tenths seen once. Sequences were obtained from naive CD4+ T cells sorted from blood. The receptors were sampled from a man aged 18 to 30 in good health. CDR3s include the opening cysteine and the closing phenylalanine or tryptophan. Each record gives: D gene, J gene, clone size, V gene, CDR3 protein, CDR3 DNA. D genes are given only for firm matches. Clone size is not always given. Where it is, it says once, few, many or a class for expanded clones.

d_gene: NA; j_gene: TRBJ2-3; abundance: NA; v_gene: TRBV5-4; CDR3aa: CASSLAGTLTDTQYF; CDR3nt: TGTGCCAGCAGCTTGGCAGGTACACTCACAGATACGCAGTATTTT
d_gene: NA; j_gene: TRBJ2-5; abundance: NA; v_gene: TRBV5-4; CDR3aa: CASSGGSGVETQYF; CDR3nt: TGTGCCAGCAGCGGGGGATCGGGGGTGGAGACCCAGTACTTC
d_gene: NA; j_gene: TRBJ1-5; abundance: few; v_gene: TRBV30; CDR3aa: CAWSVEPGQPQHF; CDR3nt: TGTGCCTGGAGTGTCGAGCCAGGTCAGCCCCAGCATTTT
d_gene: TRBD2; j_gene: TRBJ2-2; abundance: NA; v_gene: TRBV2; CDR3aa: CASSARGANTGELFF; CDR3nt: TGTGCCAGCAGTGCGCGGGGGGCGAACACCGGGGAGCTGTTTTTT
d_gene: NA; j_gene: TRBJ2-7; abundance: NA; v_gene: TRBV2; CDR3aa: CASSLIGSYEQYF; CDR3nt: TGTGCCAGCAGTTTGATAGGCTCCTACGAGCAGTACTTC
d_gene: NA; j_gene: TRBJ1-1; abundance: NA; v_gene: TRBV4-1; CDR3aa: CASSQDPQMNTEAFF; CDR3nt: TGCGCCAGCAGCCAAGATCCACAGATGAACACTGAAGCTTTCTTT
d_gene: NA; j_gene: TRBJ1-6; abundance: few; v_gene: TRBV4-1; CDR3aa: CASSQEWVAGNSPLHF; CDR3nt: TGCGCCAGCAGCCAAGAATGGGTAGCAGGGAACTCACCCCTCCACTTT
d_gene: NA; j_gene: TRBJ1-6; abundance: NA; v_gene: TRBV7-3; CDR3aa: CASSSDGGFGDSPLHF; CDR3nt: TGTGCCAGCAGCTCCGACGGGGGATTCGGCGATTCACCCCTCCACTTT
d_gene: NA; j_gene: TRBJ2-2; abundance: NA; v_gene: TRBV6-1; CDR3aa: CASSEDYTGELFF; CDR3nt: TGTGCCAGCAGTGAAGATTACACCGGGGAGCTGTTTTTT
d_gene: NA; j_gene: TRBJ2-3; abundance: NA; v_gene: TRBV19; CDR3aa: CASSPRIGYTDTQYF; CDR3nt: TGTGCCAGTAGTCCCCGGATTGGCTACACAGATACGCAGTATTTT
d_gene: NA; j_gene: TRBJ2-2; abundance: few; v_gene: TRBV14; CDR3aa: CASSQDGGQGGGLRGELFF; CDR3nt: TGTGCCAGCAGCCAAGATGGTGGACAGGGAGGGGGACTCCGCGGGGAGCTGTTTTTT
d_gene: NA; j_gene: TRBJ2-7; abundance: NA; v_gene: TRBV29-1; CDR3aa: CSVGLLGGQYF; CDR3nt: TGCAGCGTTGGACTTTTGGGTGGGCAGTACTTC
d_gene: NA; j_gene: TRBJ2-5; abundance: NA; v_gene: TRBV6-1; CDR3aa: CASSQGGLVEYF; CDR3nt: TGTGCCAGCAGTCAAGGGGGGCTAGTAGAGTACTTC
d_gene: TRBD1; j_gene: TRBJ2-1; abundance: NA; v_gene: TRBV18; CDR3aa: CASSPPGTVYNEQFF; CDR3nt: TGTGCCAGCTCACCACCCGGGACAGTCTACAATGAGCAGTTCTTC